The source of this T cell receptor (beta chain) is a study of blood T cells in healthy people across ages. This clonotype appeared a few times. The antigen is undetermined. Peripheral blood from each donor was collected in a volume of approximately 10 milliliters. Study results and caveats: In long-lived donors, naive CD4+ cell counts and diversity exceeded those of aged donors.

Alongside a J-beta primer mix, a sample-barcoded 5' primer served in a second PCR lasting roughly 6 to 11 cycles. TCRdb independently ran MiXCR on the 5' RACE reads; one entry per CDR3 protein. The table shows 1.8 million or so distinct CDR3 sequences, with around 42% occurring only once. The germline CDR1 and CDR2 sequences are LGHNA and YSLEER. V gave up 0 bases and J gave up 0 bases; unmatched junction bases: 14. The CDR3 contains 19 residues. The receptor's source is a human donor in good health. The gene calls are TRBV4-3 and TRBJ2-7, with 7 bases fitting TRBD1. The material sequenced was blood. CDR3 loop: CASSQDLYAPGQYSYEQYF. In DNA form, the CDR3 reads TGCGCCAGCAGCCAAGATCTTTATGCCCCGGGACAGTACTCCTACGAGCAGTACTTC.